This T cell receptor beta chain was retrieved from a study of PD-1 blockade in classical Hodgkin lymphoma. Every single patient, without exception, relapsed after autologous stem cell transplantation, and brentuximab vedotin exposure varied. TCRdb's table, derived via immunoSEQ multiplex PCR, lists solely in-frame clones and lacks some. Seen here are approximately 60,000 clones, about nine tenths observed once, and the top ten hold over 9.5%. With 1 base removed from V and 9 bases from J, the gap between germline ends came to 7 bases. Looked up from germline, CDR1 is LNHDA and CDR2 is SQIVND (reference sequence). The CDR3 loop spans 12 amino acids.

This receptor was identified in a human donor with classical Hodgkin lymphoma. The sequenced sample was peripheral blood mononuclear cells (PBMCs), obtained at baseline. The chain links TRBV19 to TRBJ2-1; D remains ambiguous. The CDR3 here is CASSIVGGEQFF. The DNA for the CDR3 is TGTGCCAGTAGTATAGTAGGCGGTGAGCAGTTCTTC.